This T cell receptor beta chain was retrieved from a study of shared clonotypes between healthy human individuals. Study background: The donors, a couple of women and three men, were aged 18 to 49.

The germline V and J ends were trimmed by 3 bases and 7 bases, with 16 bases remaining between them. The germline V gene encodes CDR1 SNHLY and CDR2 FYNNEI. The CDR3 is made up of 15 amino acids. Profiled with immunoSEQ multiplex PCR; TCRdb holds only in-frame clones, not every one. In the table there are some 500,000 clones, over 60% of which are singletons. Each of the donors was a healthy adult who was HIV-negative and had not had a recent acute infection or vaccination. About 91 million PBMCs served as the genomic DNA source for unsorted samples. This chain uses TRBV2 with TRBJ1-5; D uncertain. The receptor comes from a woman aged 35 to 49 in good health. Some clones in this sample may be carry-over from other donors' samples. The sequencing input was PBMCs. This CDR3 reads CASSDGILGLQPQHF. For the CDR3, the DNA is TGTGCCAGCAGTGACGGGATCCTTGGGCTGCAGCCCCAGCATTTT.